The 5 T cell receptor beta chains in this list originate from one sample, sequenced in a study of blood T cell repertoires in COVID-19. Generated by immunoSEQ multiplex PCR, the TCRdb table keeps only in-frame clones and is missing some. The table includes approximately 150,000 clones, approximately 88% detected once. The sample taken for sequencing was peripheral blood. The receptors were sampled from a woman in her 50s with acute or convalescent COVID-19.

V gene TRBV28 combines with J gene TRBJ2-7; possibly TRBD1 for D (5 bases). CDR1 MDHEN and CDR2 SYDVKM come from the germline V gene. V lost 2 bases to trimming and J lost 5 bases, with 16 bases between them. This CDR3 spans 15 amino acids. The CDR3 loop reads CASSLRTPGRDEQYF. The DNA of the CDR3 is TGTGCCAGCAGTTTACGGACGCCGGGCAGGGACGAGCAGTACTTC. Together with reference TRBV28 and TRBJ2-7, the CDR3 gives the full variable domain: DVKVTQSSRYLVKRTGEKVFLECVQDMDHENMFWYRQDPGLGLRLIYFSYDVKMKEKGDIPEGYSVSREKKERFSLILESASTNQTSMYLCASSLRTPGRDEQYFGPGTRLTVT.

Worth noting for this clone: The junction and the germline gene differ at one end; a read error may be behind it. The gene calls are TRBV7-7 and TRBJ2-2; possibly TRBD2 for D (6 bases). The CDR3 is 18 amino acids. Germline CDR1 SSHAT, CDR2 FNYEAQ (reference sequence). DNA of the CDR3: TGTGCTAGCAGCTATAGAACTAGCTTACCAGCGAACACCGGGGAGCTGTTTTTT. It yields the protein CASSYRTSLPANTGELFF.

A few counts support this clone. The V gene is TRBV29-1, the J gene TRBJ1-2; weak D call: TRBD1 (6 bases). Germline-derived CDR1 and CDR2 are SQVTM and ANQGSEA. CDR3 size: 15 residues. Trimming left V 0 bases short and J 4 bases short, with 15 bases between. In DNA, the CDR3 is TGCAGCGTTGAAGAGGCACAGGGAAATTTCTATGGCTACACCTTC. This sequence encodes CSVEEAQGNFYGYTF.

The chain carries TRBV5-4 and TRBJ1-1, with D possibly TRBD1 on 5 matching bases. Germline CDR1 and CDR2: SGHNT and YYREEE (reference sequence). The CDR3 contains 15 residues. Trimming left V 0 bases short and J 1 base short, with 10 bases between. CDR3 region: CASSLDPQANTEAFF. The DNA of the CDR3 is TGTGCCAGCAGCTTGGATCCACAGGCGAACACTGAAGCTTTCTTT.

This chain links TRBV18 with TRBJ2-7; TRBD2 is a possible D gene (5 bases). V lost 3 bases and J 3 bases, leaving 15 bases between the germline ends. CDR1 KGHSH and CDR2 LQKENI come from the germline V gene. The CDR3 runs 15 residues. CDR3 DNA: TGTGCCAGCTCACCCGGATCTCAGCGGAACTACGAGCAGTACTTC. This sequence encodes CASSPGSQRNYEQYF.